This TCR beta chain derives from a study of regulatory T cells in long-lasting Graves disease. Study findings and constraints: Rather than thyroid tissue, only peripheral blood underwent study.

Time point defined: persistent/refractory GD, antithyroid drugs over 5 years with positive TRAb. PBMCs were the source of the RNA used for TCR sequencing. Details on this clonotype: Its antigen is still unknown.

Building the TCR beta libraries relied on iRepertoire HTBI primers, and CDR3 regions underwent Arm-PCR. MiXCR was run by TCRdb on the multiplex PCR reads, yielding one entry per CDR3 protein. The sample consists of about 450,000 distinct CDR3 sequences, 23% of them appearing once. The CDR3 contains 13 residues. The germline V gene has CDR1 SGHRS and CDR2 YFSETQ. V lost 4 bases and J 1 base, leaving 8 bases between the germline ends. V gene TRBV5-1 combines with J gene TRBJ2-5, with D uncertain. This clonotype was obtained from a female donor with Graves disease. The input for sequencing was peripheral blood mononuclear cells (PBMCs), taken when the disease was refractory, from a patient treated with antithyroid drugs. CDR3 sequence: CASSRNSQETQYF. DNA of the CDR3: TGCGCCAGCAGCAGGAACAGCCAAGAGACCCAGTACTTC.